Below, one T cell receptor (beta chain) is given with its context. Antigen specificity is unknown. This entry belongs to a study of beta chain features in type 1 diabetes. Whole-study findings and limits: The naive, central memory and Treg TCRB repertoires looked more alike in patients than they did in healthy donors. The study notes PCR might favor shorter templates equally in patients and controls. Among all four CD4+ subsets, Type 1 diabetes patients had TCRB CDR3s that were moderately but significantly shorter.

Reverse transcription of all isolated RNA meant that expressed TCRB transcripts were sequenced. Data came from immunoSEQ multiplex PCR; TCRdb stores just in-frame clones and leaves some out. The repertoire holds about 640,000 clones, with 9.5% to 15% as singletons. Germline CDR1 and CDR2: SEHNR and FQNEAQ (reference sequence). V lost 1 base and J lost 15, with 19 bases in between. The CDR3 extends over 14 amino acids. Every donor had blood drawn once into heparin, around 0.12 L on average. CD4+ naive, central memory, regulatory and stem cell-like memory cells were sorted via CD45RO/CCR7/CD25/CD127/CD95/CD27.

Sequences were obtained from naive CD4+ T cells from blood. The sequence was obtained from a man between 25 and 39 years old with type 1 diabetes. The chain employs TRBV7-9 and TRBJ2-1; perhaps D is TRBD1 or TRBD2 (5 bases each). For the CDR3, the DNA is TGTGCCAGCAGCTTAGGAGGGGCCCTTGGTGCGCGGTTCTTC. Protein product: CASSLGGALGARFF.